Sequencing of this T cell receptor beta chain was carried out in a study of graft-versus-host responses after intestinal transplantation. Study as a whole: Each recipient received a multivisceral, liver-intestinal, or isolated intestinal graft. After anti-thymocyte globulin induction, recipients took tacrolimus and steroids for approximately three years. Broader study findings: The presence of high graft-versus-host to host-versus-graft clonal ratios in allografts characterized patients with graft-donor T cell macrochimerism. After transplant, early declines in HvG clones were associated with peak levels of circulating GvH clones.

TCRdb's copy holds only in-frame clones and misses some; the assay was immunoSEQ multiplex PCR. The sample lists some 25,000 clones; around 96% were seen once. CDR3 length equals 15 residues. Trimming took off 4 bases at V and 1 base at J, with 11 bases between the two ends. The V gene's germline CDR1 is MDHEN and CDR2 SYDVKM. For this clone: The antigen is not known.

V usage is TRBV28 and J usage is TRBJ2-4; unclear D gene. The material was PBMCs, obtained 30 days after intestinal transplant. This receptor was obtained from a human patient who received an intestinal transplant, so some T cells may come from the graft donor. The CDR3 loop is CASSSLMWAKNIQYF. CDR3 nucleotides: TGTGCCAGCAGTTCCCTGATGTGGGCCAAAAACATTCAGTACTTC.